The 18 T cell receptor beta chains reported below all come from one sample, sequenced in a study of T cells after yellow fever vaccination (dated by TCRdb to between 2019 and 2020). To prepare the library, 5' RACE was applied. These reads were obtained on an Illumina HiSeq 2500. TCRdb passed the public sequencing reads through fastp at Q25 and MiXCR, retaining productive beta sequences. For every CDR3 protein sequence, its rows merge into one entry that carries the most common genes and DNA. This sample lists 75,000 to 100,000 distinct CDR3 sequences; over 8% were detected once. Together, the top ten hold around a sixth of the sample. Reading the label with the study, this specimen's treatment or condition is: live attenuated yellow fever vaccine strain. Sequencing used CD8+ T cells not binding an NS4B(214-222) dextramer, sorted from PBMCs, obtained less than 16 days after the first yellow fever vaccination. This specimen's cell subset or site label, interpreted: NS4B epitope dextramer-negative CD8 T cells. These receptors were taken from a young man who received the YFV17D yellow fever vaccine.

This clonotype was detected a few times. The CDR3 coding sequence is TGTGCCAGCTCTCCGGTTCTCAATGAGCAGTTCTTC. This codes for CASSPVLNEQFF. The genes are TRBV6-6 and TRBJ2-1; no firm D call. The V end lost 8 bases, the J end lost 6 bases, and 11 bases lay between the germline ends. The CDR3 totals 12 residues. Germline V gene data show CDR1 as MNHNY and CDR2 as SVGAGI (reference sequence).

The V gene is TRBV11-2, the J gene TRBJ2-7, with D possibly matching TRBD2 (5 bases). Germline lookup yields CDR1 SGHAT and CDR2 FQNNGV. Trimming pared 5 bases from V and 6 bases from J, leaving 14 bases between. The CDR3 runs to 13 residues. CDR3 DNA: TGTGCCAGCAGCCGCCCGGGGTGGGGCGAGCAGTACGTC. Protein sequence: CASSRPGWGEQYV.

This clonotype showed up just once. CDR3 DNA: TGTGCCAGCAGCTCTAATAGCGGGGGCCGGGACAATGAGCAGTTCTTC. Its protein product is CASSSNSGGRDNEQFF. The V call is TRBV7-2, the J call TRBJ2-1, with 9 bases matching TRBD2. CDR1 is SGHTA and CDR2 is FQGNSA in the germline V gene. The V and J ends lost 4 bases and 5 bases, in that order; junction bases with no gene match: 9. This CDR3 is 16 amino acids long.

This chain connects TRBV12-3 or TRBV12-4 to TRBJ2-7, with a weak D call TRBD1 (5 bases). The CDR3 consists of 14 residues. The V gene lost 2 bases and the J gene lost 7 bases, with 15 bases spanning the gap. CDR3 nucleotide sequence: TGTGCCAGCAGTTTAAAGCCAAGGGGCTGGGAGCAGTACTTC. Protein product: CASSLKPRGWEQYF.

This chain links TRBV7-9 with TRBJ2-1, with 9 positions matching TRBD2. The CDR3 has 15 amino acids. The V gene end was trimmed by 6 bases and the J gene end by 3 bases; junction bases not matched to a gene: 6. Looked up from germline, CDR1 is SEHNR and CDR2 is FQNEAQ (reference sequence). Written as DNA, the CDR3 is TGTGCCAGCAGTCCCCTAGCGGGGATCTACAATGAGCAGTTCTTC. Translating it yields CASSPLAGIYNEQFF.

This clonotype was found a few times. This sequence joins TRBV19 and TRBJ2-2; D is unresolved. Germline values: CDR1 LNHDA, CDR2 SQIVND (reference sequence). V was cut by 2 bases and J by 4 bases, with 8 bases left in between. CDR3 length: 14 amino acids. CDR3 amino acids: CASSIMGTTGELFF. DNA of the CDR3: TGTGCCAGTAGTATAATGGGAACCACCGGGGAGCTGTTTTTT.

J is TRBJ2-1 and V is TRBV4-3; 8 bases are shared with TRBD2. The CDR3 totals 20 residues. Per the germline V gene, CDR1 is LGHNA and CDR2 is YSLEER. V shed 3 bases and J 6 bases; nucleotides not matched to a gene: 22. CDR3 in amino acids: CASSQGPWSLRGEDPNEQFF. DNA for the CDR3: TGCGCCAGCAGCCAGGGCCCCTGGAGTTTGCGGGGGGAAGACCCCAATGAGCAGTTCTTC.

The chain carries TRBV9 and TRBJ2-7; D is ambiguous. The CDR3 sequence is 12 residues long. Trimming removed 5 bases at V and 6 bases at J, with 12 bases between. Germline V gives CDR1 SGDLS, CDR2 YYNGEE. CDR3 bases: TGTGCCAGCAGTGGAAAGGGTGGCGAGCAGTACTTC. Protein: CASSGKGGEQYF.

The chain has TRBV9 and TRBJ2-1; TRBD1 might be the D (5 bases). The CDR3 loop spans 15 amino acids. Between the trimmed V and J ends, which lost 7 bases and 0 bases, there was a span of 14 bases. Germline values: CDR1 SGDLS, CDR2 YYNGEE. CDR3 amino acids: CASAPPGLSYNEQFF. In DNA form, the CDR3 reads TGTGCCAGCGCCCCCCCAGGGCTCTCCTACAATGAGCAGTTCTTC.

In its sample, this clonotype was seen many times. The chain uses TRBV15 and TRBJ2-2; D ambiguous. Germline CDR1 reads LNHNV; CDR2 reads YYDKDF (reference sequence). This CDR3 contains 14 residues. Trimming shortened V by 1 base and J by 6 bases, and 9 bases separated the two germline ends. CDR3 in amino acids: CATSRGKDPGELFF. The CDR3 region has the DNA TGTGCCACCAGCAGAGGAAAGGATCCCGGGGAGCTGTTTTTT.

At least ten counts were recorded for this clonotype. The chain uses TRBV5-1 and TRBJ2-4; possible D gene TRBD2, 5 bases. Germline CDR1 and CDR2: SGHRS and YFSETQ. CDR3 length: 15 amino acids. Between the trimmed V and J ends, which lost 2 bases and 0 bases, there was a span of 9 bases. The CDR3 protein is CASSFRGLAKNIQYF. The CDR3 DNA sequence: TGCGCCAGCAGCTTTAGAGGGTTAGCCAAAAACATTCAGTACTTC.

This clonotype was counted between two and nine times. The chain recombines TRBV2 with TRBJ2-2, with D hard to call. This CDR3 has 14 amino acids. V was pared by 4 bases and J by 6 bases, with 12 bases between. Germline V lookup: CDR1 SNHLY, CDR2 FYNNEI. CDR3 nucleotides: TGTGCCAGCAGTGGCATGGGCGCACCCGGGGAGCTGTTTTTT. Encoded protein: CASSGMGAPGELFF.

This sequence joins TRBV13 and TRBJ2-1; 8 positions match TRBD2. The CDR3 is 14 residues long. The germline V gene has CDR1 PRHDT and CDR2 FYEKMQ (reference sequence). Losses at the gene ends were 5 bases for V and 10 bases for J; bases not matched to a gene: 10. The CDR3 loop is CASSHGGAVGEQFF. CDR3 coding DNA: TGTGCCAGCAGCCACGGGGGGGCCGTAGGCGAGCAGTTCTTC.

The genes are TRBV3-1 and TRBJ2-7, with 8 nucleotides matching TRBD1. Germline V gene lookup returns CDR1 LGHDT and CDR2 YNNKEL (reference sequence). The trim removed 4 bases at V and 6 bases at J, leaving 5 bases unmatched. The CDR3 runs 13 residues. In DNA form, the CDR3 reads TGTGCCAGCAGCCCCAGGGGGCGGGTCGAGCAGTACGTC. It is translated as CASSPRGRVEQYV.

The chain uses TRBV7-9 and TRBJ1-6; the D is unclear. Germline CDR1 is SEHNR and CDR2 is FQNEAQ (reference sequence). V was cut by 1 base and J by 14 bases, with 15 bases left in between. This CDR3 is built from 14 residues. CDR3 sequence: CASSLVGGESALHF. CDR3 coding DNA: TGTGCCAGCAGCTTAGTTGGCGGGGAGTCGGCCCTCCACTTT.

This clonotype appeared a few times. This chain uses TRBV4-1 with TRBJ1-2; D possibly corresponds to TRBD1 (6 bases). The CDR3 is made up of 16 amino acids. V gave up 4 bases and J gave up 8 bases, with 23 bases separating them. Germline CDR1 and CDR2: MGHRA and YSYEKL. CDR3 coding DNA: TGCGCCAGCAGCCCTCCTCCTGGTGGGGCAGGGGAAGGCTACACCTTC. Encoded protein: CASSPPPGGAGEGYTF.

This clonotype was counted only a few times. The chain joins TRBV4-3 to TRBJ2-2, with D unresolved. CDR3 size: 15 residues. Deletions cut 4 bases from V and 3 bases from J, with 12 bases between. CDR1 is LGHNA and CDR2 is YSLEER in the germline V gene. The CDR3 loop is CASSPIGLYTGELFF. The CDR3 DNA follows: TGCGCCAGCAGCCCAATAGGGTTATACACCGGGGAGCTGTTTTTT.

The chain links TRBV6-5 to TRBJ2-1, with 8 positions matching TRBD2. This CDR3 region has 15 residues. Trimming removed 2 bases from V and 4 bases from J; junction bases left unmatched: 4. Germline V gene data show CDR1 as MNHEY and CDR2 as SVGAGI. Here the CDR3 DNA reads TGTGCCAGCAGTTACGGAGTAGCGGGGTACAATGAGCAGTTCTTC. Protein sequence: CASSYGVAGYNEQFF.